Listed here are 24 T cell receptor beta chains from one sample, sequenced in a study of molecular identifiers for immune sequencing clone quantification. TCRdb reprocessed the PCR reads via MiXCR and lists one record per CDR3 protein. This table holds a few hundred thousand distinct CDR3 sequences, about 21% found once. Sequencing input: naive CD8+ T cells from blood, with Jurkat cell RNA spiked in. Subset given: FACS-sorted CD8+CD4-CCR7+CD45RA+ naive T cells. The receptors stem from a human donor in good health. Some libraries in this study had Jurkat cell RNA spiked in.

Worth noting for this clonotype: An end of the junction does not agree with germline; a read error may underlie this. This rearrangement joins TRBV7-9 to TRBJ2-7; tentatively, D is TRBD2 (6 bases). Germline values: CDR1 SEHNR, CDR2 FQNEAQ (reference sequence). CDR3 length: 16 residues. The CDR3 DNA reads TGTACCAGCAGCTTAGCGGTGGGCACAGCCACCTACGAGCAGTACTTC. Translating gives CTSSLAVGTATYEQYF.

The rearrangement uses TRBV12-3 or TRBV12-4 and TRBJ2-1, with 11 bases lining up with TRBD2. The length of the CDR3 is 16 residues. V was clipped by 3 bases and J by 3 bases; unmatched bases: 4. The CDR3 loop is CASSFPGLAGYNEQFF. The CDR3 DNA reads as TGTGCCAGCAGTTTCCCCGGACTAGCGGGCTACAATGAGCAGTTCTTC.

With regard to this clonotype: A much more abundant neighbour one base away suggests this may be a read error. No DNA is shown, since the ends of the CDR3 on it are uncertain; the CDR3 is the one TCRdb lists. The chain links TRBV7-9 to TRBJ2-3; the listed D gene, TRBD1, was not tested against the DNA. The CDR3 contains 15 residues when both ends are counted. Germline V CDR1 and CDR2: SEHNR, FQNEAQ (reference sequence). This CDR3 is CAIETWGRGADTQCF.

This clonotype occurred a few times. The CDR3 spells CASSEVVAAGSNYGYTF. CDR3 in DNA: TGTGCCAGCAGTGAAGTGGTTGCAGCCGGCAGTAACTATGGCTACACCTTC. The chain uses TRBV6-1 and TRBJ1-2; no firm D call. Trimming removed 1 base from V and 1 base from J, with 16 bases in between. The CDR3 is made up of 17 amino acids. Germline CDR1 MNHNS, CDR2 SASEGT.

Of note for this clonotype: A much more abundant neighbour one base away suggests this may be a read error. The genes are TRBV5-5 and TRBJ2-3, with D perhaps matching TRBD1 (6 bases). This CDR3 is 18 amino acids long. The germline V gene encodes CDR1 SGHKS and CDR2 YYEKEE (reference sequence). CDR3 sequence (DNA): TGTGCCAGCAGAACACCGGGACAACCTTTAGAGGACACAGGTACGCAGTATTTT. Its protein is CASRTPGQPLEDTGTQYF.

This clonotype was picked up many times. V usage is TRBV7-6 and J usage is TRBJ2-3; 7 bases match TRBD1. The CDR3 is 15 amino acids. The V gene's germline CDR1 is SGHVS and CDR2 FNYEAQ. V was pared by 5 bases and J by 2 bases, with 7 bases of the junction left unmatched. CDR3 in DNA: TGTGCCAGCAGCACGGGGACAGACCCCACAGATACGCAGTATTTT. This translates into CASSTGTDPTDTQYF.

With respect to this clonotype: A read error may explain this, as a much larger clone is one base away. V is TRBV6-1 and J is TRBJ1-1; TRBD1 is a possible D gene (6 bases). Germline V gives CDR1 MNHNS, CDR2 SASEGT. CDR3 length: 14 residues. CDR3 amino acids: CASSETWGGTEALF. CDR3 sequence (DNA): TGTGCCAGCAGTGAAACGTGGGGGGGCACTGAAGCTCTCTTT.

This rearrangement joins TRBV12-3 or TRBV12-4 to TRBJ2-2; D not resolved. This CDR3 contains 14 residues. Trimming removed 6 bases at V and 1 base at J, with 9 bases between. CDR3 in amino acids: CASRTDGNTGELFF. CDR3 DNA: TGTGCCAGCAGAACGGACGGGAACACCGGGGAGCTGTTTTTT.

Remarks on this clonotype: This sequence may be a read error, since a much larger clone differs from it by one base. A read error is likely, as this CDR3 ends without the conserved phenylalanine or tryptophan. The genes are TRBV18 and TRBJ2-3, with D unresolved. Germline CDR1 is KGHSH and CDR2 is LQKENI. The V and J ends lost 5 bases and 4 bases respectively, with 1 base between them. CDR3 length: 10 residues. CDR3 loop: CASSADTQYY. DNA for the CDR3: TGTGCCAGCTCAGCAGATACGCAGTATTAT.

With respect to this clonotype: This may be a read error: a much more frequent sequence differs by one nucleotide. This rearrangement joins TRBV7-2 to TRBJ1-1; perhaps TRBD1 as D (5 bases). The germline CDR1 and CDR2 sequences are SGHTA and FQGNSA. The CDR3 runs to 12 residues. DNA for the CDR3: TGTGCCGGCAGCTTAGGGACCGTCGAAGCTTTCTTT. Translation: CAGSLGTVEAFF.

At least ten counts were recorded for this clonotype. The CDR3 DNA reads as TGTGCCAGCAGCCACGAGACAGTTGAAGCTTTCTTT. The encoded protein is CASSHETVEAFF. The V call is TRBV11-2, the J call TRBJ1-1; tentatively, D is TRBD1 (5 bases). This CDR3 is built from 12 residues. The V and J ends lost 5 bases and 7 bases respectively, with 11 bases between them. CDR1 SGHAT and CDR2 FQNNGV come from the germline V gene.

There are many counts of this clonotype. CDR3 protein: CASSPFMTDAYGYTF. The CDR3, as DNA: TGCGCCAGCAGCCCTTTTATGACAGATGCCTATGGCTACACCTTC. The chain has TRBV4-1 and TRBJ1-2; D is perhaps TRBD1 (5 bases). This CDR3 is 15 amino acids long. Trimming took 4 bases from V and 4 from J, leaving 16 bases between them. Germline V gene lookup returns CDR1 MGHRA and CDR2 YSYEKL.

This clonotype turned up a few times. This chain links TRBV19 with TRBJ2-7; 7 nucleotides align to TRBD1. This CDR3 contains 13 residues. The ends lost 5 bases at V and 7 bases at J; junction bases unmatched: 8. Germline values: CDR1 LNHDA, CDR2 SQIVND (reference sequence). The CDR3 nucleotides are TGTGCCAGTAGTCTCGGGACAGTGGGTGAGCAGTACTTC. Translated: CASSLGTVGEQYF.

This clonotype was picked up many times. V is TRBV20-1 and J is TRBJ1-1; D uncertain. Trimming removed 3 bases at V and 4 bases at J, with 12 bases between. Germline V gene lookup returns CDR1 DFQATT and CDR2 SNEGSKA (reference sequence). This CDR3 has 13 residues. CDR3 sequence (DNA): TGCAGTGCTAGGTCCCGGTGGAGCACTGAAGCTTTCTTT. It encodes CSARSRWSTEAFF.

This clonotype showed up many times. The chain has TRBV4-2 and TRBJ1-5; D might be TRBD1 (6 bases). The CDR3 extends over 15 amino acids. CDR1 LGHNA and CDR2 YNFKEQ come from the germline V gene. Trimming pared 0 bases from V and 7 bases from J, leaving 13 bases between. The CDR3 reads CASSQETGAGQPQHF. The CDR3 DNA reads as TGTGCCAGCAGCCAAGAAACGGGGGCAGGCCAGCCCCAGCATTTT.

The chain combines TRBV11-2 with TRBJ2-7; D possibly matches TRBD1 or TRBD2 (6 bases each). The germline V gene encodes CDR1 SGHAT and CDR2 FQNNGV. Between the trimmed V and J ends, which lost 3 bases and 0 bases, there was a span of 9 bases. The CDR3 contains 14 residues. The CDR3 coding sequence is TGTGCCAGCAGCTTCGGGGGCCTCTCCTACGAGCAGTACTTC. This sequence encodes CASSFGGLSYEQYF.

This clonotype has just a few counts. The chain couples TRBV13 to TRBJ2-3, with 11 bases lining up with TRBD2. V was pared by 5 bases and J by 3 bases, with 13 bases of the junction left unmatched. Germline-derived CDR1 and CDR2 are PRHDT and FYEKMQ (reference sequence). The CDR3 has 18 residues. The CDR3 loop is CASSGRGSGGALTDTQYF. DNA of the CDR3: TGTGCCAGCAGCGGACGGGGTAGCGGGGGGGCCCTGACAGATACGCAGTATTTT.

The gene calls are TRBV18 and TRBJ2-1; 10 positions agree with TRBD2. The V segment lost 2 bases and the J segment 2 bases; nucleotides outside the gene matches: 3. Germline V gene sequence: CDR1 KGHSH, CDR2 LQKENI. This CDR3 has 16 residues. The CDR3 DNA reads TGTGCCAGCTCACCAGCTCTAGCGGGAGCCTACAATGAGCAGTTCTTC. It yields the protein CASSPALAGAYNEQFF.

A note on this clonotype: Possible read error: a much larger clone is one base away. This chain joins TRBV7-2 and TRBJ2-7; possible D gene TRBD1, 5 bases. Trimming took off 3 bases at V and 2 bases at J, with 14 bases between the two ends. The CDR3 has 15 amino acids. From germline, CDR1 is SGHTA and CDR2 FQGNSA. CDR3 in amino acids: CASSFAGSGTYEQYF. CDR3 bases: TGTGCCAGCAGCTTCGCCGGGTCAGGGACCTACGAGCAGTACTTC.

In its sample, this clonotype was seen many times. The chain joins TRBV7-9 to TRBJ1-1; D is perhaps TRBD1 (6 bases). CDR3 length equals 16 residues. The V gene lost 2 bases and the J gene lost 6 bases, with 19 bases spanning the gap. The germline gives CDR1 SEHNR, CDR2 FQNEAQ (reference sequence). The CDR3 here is CASSLNRQGPWAEAFF. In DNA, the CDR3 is TGTGCCAGCAGCTTAAATCGTCAGGGGCCGTGGGCTGAAGCTTTCTTT.

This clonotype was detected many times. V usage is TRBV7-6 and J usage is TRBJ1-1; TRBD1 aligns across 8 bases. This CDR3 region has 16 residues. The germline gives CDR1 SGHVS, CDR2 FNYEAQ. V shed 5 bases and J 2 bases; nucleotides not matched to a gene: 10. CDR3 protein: CASSLHMDRANTEAFF. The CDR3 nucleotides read TGTGCCAGCAGCCTACACATGGACAGGGCTAACACTGAAGCTTTCTTT.

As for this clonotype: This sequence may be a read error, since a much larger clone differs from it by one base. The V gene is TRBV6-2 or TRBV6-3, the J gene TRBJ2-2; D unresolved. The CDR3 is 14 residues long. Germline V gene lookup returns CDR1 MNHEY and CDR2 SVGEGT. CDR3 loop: CACSYRANTGELFF. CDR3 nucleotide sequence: TGTGCCTGCAGTTATAGAGCGAACACCGGGGAGCTGTTTTTT.

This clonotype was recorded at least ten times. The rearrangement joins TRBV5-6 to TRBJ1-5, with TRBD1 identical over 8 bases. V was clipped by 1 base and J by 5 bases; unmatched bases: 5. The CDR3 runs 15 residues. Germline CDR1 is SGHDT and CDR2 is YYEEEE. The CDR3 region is CASSLRQGAYQPQHF. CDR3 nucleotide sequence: TGTGCCAGCAGCTTGCGCCAGGGGGCCTATCAGCCCCAGCATTTT.

This CDR3 reads CASSLTRSYEQYF. The CDR3 DNA is TGTGCCAGCAGTTTAACTAGATCATACGAGCAGTACTTC. The J gene is TRBJ2-7, the V gene TRBV27, with D tentatively TRBD2 (5 bases). Trimming took off 2 bases at V and 4 bases at J, with 9 bases between the two ends. CDR1 is MNHEY, CDR2 SMNVEV, per germline (reference sequence). The CDR3 runs to 13 residues.